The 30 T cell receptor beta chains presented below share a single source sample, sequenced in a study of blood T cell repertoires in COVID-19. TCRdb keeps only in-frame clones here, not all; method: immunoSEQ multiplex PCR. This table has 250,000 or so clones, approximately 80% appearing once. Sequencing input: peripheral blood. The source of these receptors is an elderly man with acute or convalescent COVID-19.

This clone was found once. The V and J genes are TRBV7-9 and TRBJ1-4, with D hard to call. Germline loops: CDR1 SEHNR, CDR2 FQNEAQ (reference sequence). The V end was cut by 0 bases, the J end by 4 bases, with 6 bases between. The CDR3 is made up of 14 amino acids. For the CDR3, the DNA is TGTGCCAGCAGCTTAGCCCGGAGTAATGAAAAACTGTTTTTT. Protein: CASSLARSNEKLFF.

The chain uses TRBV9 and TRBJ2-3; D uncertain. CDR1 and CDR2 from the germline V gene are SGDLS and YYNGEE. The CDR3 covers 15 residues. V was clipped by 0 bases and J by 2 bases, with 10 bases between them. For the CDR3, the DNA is TGTGCCAGCAGCGTAGCTACTACCTACACAGATACGCAGTATTTT. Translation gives CASSVATTYTDTQYF.

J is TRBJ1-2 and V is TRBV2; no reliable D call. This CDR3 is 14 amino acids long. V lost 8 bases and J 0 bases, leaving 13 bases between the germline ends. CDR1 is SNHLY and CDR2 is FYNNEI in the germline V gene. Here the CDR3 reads CASSGGGTNYGYTF. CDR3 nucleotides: TGTGCCAGCTCCGGAGGAGGGACTAACTATGGCTACACCTTC.

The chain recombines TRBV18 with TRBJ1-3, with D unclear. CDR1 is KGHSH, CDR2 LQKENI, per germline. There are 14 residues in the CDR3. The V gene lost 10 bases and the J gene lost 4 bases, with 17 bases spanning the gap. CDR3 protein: CATSIEGSGNTIYF. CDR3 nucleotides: TGTGCCACCTCGATAGAGGGATCCGGAAACACCATATATTTT.

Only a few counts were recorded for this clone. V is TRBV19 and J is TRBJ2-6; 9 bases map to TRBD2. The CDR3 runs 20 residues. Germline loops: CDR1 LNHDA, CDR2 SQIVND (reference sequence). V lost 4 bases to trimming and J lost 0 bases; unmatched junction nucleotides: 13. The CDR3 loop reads CASSTPRLLAGISGANVLTF. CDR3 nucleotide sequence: TGTGCCAGTAGTACCCCAAGGTTACTAGCGGGTATCTCTGGGGCCAACGTCCTGACTTTC. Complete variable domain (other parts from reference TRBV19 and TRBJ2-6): DGGITQSPKYLFRKEGQNVTLSCEQNLNHDAMYWYRQDPGQGLRLIYYSQIVNDFQKGDIAEGYSVSREKKESFPLTVTSAQKNPTAFYLCASSTPRLLAGISGANVLTFGAGSRLTVL.

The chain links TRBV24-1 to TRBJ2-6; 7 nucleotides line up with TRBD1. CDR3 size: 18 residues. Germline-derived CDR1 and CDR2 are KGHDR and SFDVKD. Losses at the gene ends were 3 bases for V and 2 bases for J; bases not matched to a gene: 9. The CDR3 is CATSDHPGQTTGANVLTF. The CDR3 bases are TGTGCCACCAGTGATCACCCGGGACAGACAACTGGGGCCAACGTCCTGACTTTC.

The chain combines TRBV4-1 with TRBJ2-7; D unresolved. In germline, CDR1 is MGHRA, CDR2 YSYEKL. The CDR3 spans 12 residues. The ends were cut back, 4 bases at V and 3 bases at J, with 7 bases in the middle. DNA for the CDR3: TGCGCCAGCAGCCCCCCAAACTACGAGCAGTACTTC. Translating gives CASSPPNYEQYF.

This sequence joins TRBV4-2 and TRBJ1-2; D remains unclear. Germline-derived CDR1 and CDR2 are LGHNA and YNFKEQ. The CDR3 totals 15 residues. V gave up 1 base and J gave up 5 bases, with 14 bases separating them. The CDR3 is CASSQGTNLPYGYTF. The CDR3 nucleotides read TGTGCCAGCAGCCAAGGGACTAATCTTCCTTATGGCTACACCTTC.

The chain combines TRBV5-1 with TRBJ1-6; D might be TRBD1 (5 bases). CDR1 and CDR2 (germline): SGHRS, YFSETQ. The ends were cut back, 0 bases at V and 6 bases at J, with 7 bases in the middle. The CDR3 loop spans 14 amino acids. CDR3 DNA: TGCGCCAGCAGCTTGGCCCAGGGTAATTCACCCCTCCACTTT. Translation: CASSLAQGNSPLHF.

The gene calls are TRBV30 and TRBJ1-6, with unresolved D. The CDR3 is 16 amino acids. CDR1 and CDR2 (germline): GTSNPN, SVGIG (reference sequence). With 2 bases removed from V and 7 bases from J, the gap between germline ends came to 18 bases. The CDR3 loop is CAWSSQGRTGNSPLHF. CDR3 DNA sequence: TGTGCCTGGAGTTCTCAAGGCAGGACGGGGAATTCACCCCTCCACTTT. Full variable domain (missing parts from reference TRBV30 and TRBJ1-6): SQTIHQWPATLVQPVGSPLSLECTVEGTSNPNLYWYRQAAGRGLQLLFYSVGIGQISSEVPQNLSASRPQDRQFILSSKKLLLSDSGFYLCAWSSQGRTGNSPLHFGNGTRLTVT.

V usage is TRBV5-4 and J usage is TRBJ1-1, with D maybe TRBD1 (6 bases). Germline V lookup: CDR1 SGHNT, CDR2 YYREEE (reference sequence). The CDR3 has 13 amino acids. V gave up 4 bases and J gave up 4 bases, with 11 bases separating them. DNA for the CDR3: TGTGCCAGCAGCCCCAGAGGGGGCACTGAAGCTTTCTTT. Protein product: CASSPRGGTEAFF.

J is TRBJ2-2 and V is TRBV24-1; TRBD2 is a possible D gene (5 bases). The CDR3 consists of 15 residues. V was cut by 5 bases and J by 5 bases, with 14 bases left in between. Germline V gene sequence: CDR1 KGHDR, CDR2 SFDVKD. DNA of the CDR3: TGTGCCACCAGTGGTCGCCTCAGAGGGACCGGGGAGCTGTTTTTT. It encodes CATSGRLRGTGELFF.

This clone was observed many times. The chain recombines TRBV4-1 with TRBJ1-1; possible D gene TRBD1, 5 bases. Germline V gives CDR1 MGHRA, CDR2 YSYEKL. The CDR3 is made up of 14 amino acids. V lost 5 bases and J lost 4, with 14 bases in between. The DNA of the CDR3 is TGCGCCAGCAGCTTCGACGGGGGGAGCACTGAAGCTTTCTTT. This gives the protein CASSFDGGSTEAFF.

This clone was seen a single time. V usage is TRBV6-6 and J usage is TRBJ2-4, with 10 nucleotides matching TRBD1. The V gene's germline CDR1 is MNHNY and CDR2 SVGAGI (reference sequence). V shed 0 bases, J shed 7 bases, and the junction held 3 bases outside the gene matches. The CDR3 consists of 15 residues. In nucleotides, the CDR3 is TGTGCCAGCAGTTACTCGGCGGGACAGGGGAACATTCAGTACTTC. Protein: CASSYSAGQGNIQYF.

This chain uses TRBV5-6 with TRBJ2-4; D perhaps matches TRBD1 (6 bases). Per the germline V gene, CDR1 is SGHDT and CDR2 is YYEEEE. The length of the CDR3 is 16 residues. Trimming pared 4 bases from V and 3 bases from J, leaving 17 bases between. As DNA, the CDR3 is TGTGCCAGCAGCCTCGACAGGCCCCGGAGCAAAAACATTCAGTACTTC. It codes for CASSLDRPRSKNIQYF.

As DNA, the CDR3 is TGTGCCAGTAGTATTGGGACAGGGGGCGGCACAGATACGCAGTATTTT. This encodes CASSIGTGGGTDTQYF. The chain uses TRBV19 and TRBJ2-3; 12 nucleotides agree with TRBD1. This CDR3 is built from 16 residues. Germline CDR1 LNHDA, CDR2 SQIVND (reference sequence). Germline trimming cut 3 bases from V and 1 base from J; bases unmatched to any gene: 2.

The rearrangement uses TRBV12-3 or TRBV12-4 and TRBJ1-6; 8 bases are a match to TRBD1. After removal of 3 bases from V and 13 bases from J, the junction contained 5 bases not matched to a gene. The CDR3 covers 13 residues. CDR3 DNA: TGTGCCAGCAGTTTCCTCGGACAGGGTCCCCTCCACTTT. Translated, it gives CASSFLGQGPLHF.

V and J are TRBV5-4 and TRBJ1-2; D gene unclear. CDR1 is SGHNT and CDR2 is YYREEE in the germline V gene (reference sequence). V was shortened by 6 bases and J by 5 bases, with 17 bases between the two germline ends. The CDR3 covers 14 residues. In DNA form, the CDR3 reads TGTGCCAGCACCCCCCCGGGAGTTCCATATGGCTACACCTTC. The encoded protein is CASTPPGVPYGYTF.

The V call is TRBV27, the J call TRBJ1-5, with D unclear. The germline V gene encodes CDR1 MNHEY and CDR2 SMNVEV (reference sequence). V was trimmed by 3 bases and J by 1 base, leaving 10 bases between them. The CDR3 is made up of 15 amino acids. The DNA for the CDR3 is TGTGCCAGCAGTTTTTACGCTCGGAGCAATCAGCCCCAGCATTTT. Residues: CASSFYARSNQPQHF.

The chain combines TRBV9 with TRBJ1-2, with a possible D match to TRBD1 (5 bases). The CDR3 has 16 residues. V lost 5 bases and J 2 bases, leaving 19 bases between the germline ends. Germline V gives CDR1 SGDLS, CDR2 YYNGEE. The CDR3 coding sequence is TGTGCCAGCAGAGGGGTCCGGGCTCAGATAAACTATGGCTACACCTTC. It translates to CASRGVRAQINYGYTF. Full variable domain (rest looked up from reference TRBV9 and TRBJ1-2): DSGVTQTPKHLITATGQRVTLRCSPRSGDLSVYWYQQSLDQGLQFLIQYYNGEERAKGNILERFSAQQFPDLHSELNLSSLELGDSALYFCASRGVRAQINYGYTFGSGTRLTVV.

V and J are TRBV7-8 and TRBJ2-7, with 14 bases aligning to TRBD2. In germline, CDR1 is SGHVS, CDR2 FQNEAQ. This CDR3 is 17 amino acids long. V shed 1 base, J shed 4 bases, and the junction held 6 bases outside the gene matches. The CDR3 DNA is TGTGCCAGCAGCTTAGAGGGGGGGACTAGCGGGAGTTACGAGCAGTACTTC. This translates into CASSLEGGTSGSYEQYF.

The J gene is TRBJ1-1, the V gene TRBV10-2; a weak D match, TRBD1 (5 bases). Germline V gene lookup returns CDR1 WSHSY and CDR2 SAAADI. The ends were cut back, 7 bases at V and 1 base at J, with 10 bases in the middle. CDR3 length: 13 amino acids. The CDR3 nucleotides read TGCGCCAGCATTCTCCAGGGGAACACTGAAGCTTTCTTT. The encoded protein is CASILQGNTEAFF.

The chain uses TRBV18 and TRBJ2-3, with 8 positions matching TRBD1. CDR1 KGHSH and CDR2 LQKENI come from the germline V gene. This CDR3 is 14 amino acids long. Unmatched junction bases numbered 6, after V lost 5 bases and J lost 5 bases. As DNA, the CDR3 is TGTGCCAGCTCATCCCAGGGGGCTGGAGATACGCAGTATTTT. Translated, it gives CASSSQGAGDTQYF.

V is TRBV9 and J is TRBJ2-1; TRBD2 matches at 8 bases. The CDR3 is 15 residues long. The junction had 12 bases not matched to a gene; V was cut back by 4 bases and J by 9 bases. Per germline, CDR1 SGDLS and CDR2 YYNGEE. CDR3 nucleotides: TGTGCCAGCAGCCCCCGGGGAGCGGGAGAAAGTGAGCAGTTCTTC. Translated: CASSPRGAGESEQFF.

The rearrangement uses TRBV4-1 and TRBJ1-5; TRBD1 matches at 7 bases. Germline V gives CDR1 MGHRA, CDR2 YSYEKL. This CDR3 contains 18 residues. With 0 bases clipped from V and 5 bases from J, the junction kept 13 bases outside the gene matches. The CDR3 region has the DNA TGCGCCAGCAGCCAAGATCATTTGCGGGACAGTCATTATCAGCCCCAGCATTTT. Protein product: CASSQDHLRDSHYQPQHF.

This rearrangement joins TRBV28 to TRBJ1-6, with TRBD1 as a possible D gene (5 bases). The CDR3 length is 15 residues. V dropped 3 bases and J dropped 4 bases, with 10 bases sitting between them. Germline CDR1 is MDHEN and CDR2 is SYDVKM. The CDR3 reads CASSFDGGYNSPLHF. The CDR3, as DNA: TGTGCCAGCAGTTTCGATGGGGGGTATAATTCACCCCTCCACTTT.

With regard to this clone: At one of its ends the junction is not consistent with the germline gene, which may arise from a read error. CDR3 in DNA: TGTGCCACCCGAAGACAGAGAGATGACAAACTGTTTTTT. Translating it yields CATRRQRDDKLFF. The rearrangement uses TRBV2 and TRBJ1-4; D perhaps matches TRBD1 (5 bases). This CDR3 is 13 amino acids long. Germline CDR1 is SNHLY and CDR2 is FYNNEI.

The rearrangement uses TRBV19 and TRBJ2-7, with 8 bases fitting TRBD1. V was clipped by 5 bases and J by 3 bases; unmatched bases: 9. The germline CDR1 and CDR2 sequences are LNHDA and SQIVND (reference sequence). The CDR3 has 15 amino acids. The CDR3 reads CASSARTGSNYEQYF. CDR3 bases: TGTGCCAGTAGTGCCCGGACAGGGTCGAACTACGAGCAGTACTTC.

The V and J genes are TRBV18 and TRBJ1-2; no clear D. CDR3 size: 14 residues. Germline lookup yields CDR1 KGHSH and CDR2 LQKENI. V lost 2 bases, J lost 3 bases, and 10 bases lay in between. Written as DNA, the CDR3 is TGTGCCAGCTCACCAACTAGGGTCGACTATGGCTACACCTTC. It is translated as CASSPTRVDYGYTF.

CDR3 region: CASSDGLAGGNIQYF. The CDR3 nucleotides read TGTGCCAGCAGTGATGGACTAGCGGGGGGGAACATTCAGTACTTC. The rearrangement uses TRBV2 and TRBJ2-4, with TRBD2 matching over 15 bases. The CDR3 loop spans 15 amino acids. Trimming at V came to 3 bases and at J to 7 bases, leaving 1 base not matched to a gene. CDR1 and CDR2 from the germline V gene are SNHLY and FYNNEI.